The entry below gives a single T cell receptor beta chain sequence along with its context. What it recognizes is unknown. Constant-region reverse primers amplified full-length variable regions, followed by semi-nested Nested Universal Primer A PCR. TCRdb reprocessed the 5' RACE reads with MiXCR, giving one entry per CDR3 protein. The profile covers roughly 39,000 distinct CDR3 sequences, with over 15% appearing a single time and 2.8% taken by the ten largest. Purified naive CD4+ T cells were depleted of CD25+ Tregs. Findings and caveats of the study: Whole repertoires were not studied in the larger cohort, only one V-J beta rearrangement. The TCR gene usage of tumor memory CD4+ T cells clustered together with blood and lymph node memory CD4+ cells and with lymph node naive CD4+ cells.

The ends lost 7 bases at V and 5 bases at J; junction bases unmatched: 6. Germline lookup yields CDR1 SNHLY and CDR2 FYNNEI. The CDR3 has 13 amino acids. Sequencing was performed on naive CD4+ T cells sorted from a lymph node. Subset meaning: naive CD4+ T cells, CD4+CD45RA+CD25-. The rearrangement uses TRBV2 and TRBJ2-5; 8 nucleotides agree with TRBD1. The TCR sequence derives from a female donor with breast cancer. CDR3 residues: CASNFDRGETQYF. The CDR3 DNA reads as TGTGCCAGCAATTTCGACAGGGGCGAGACCCAGTACTTC.